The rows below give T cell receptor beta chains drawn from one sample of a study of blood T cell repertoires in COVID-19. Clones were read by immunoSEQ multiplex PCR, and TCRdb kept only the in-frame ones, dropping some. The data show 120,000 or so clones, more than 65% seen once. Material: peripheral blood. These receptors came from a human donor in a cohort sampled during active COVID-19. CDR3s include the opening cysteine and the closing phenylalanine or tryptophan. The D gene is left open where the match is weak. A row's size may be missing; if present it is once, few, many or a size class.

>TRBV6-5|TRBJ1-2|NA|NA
CASSFRGQNYGYTF
TGTGCCAGCAGTTTCCGAGGACAGAACTATGGCTACACCTTC
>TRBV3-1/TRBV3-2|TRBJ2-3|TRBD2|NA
CASSQGLAGFSDTQYF
TGTGCCAGCAGCCAGGGACTAGCGGGATTCTCTGATACGCAGTATTTT
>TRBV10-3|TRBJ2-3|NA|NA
CAISELRGPYGDTQYF
TGTGCCATCAGTGAGTTGCGGGGGCCTTACGGAGATACGCAGTATTTT
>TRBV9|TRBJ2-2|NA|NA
CASSVVGSGSLNTGELFF
TGTGCCAGCAGCGTAGTTGGTAGCGGATCCCTAAACACCGGGGAGCTGTTTTTT
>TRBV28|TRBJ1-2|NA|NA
CASSYGVDGYTF
TGTGCCAGCAGTTACGGGGTTGACGGCTACACCTTC
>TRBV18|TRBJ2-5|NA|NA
CASSLNWLRGKETQYF
TGTGCCAGCTCACTGAATTGGCTCAGAGGGAAGGAGACCCAGTACTTC
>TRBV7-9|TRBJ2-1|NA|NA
CASSSAGLYNEQFF
TGTGCCAGCAGTTCCGCGGGTCTCTACAATGAGCAGTTCTTC
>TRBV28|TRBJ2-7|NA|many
CASSFSGTSTYEQYF
TGTGCCAGCAGTTTTTCCGGGACTTCTACCTACGAGCAGTACTTC
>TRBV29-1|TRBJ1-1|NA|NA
CSAAQGSWTEAFF
TGCAGCGCCGCTCAGGGGTCGTGGACTGAAGCTTTCTTT
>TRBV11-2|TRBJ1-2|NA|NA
CASSSPRTYYGYTF
TGTGCCAGCAGCTCCCCCCGGACATACTATGGCTACACCTTC
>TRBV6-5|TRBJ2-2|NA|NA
CASSYLTGNTGELFF
TGTGCCAGCAGTTACTTGACAGGGAACACCGGGGAGCTGTTTTTT
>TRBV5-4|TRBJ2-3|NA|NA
CASKGGVWGTDTQYF
TGTGCCAGCAAAGGGGGGGTATGGGGCACAGATACGCAGTATTTT
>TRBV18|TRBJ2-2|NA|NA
CASSPPGQDFGELFF
TGTGCCAGCTCACCACCTGGCCAGGATTTCGGGGAGCTGTTTTTT
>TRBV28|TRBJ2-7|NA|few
CASLEEGEQYF
TGTGCCAGCTTAGAGGAAGGCGAGCAGTACTTC
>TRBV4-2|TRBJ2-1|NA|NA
CASSQVLQGYNEQFF
TGTGCCAGCAGCCAAGTCCTACAGGGTTACAATGAGCAGTTCTTC